Sequencing of this TCR beta chain was carried out in a study of OX40 agonist ivuxolimab in advanced cancers. Profiled with immunoSEQ multiplex PCR; TCRdb holds only in-frame clones, not every one. The sample holds roughly 40,000 clones, approximately 86% seen once. This CDR3 is built from 14 residues. V was trimmed by 5 bases and J by 4 bases, leaving 14 bases between them. Germline values: CDR1 LNHNV, CDR2 YYDKDF (reference sequence). The sequence was collected from an adult with an advanced solid tumor such as melanoma, head and neck, liver or kidney cancer. This specimen was CD4+ or CD8+ T cells sorted from blood, taken in a trial of the OX40 agonist ivuxolimab. The gene calls are TRBV15 and TRBJ1-1; D is unresolved. This CDR3 reads CATSPRGVVTEAFF. The DNA of the CDR3 is TGTGCCACCAGCCCCCGAGGAGTGGTCACTGAAGCTTTCTTT.